A single sample gave rise to the 17 T cell receptor beta chains below, sequenced in a study of graft-versus-host responses after intestinal transplantation (dated by TCRdb to 2020 to 2023). The time point label corresponds to: cells obtained before transplantation from donor or recipient. Mixed lymphocyte reactions plated approximately 200,000 CFSE-labeled pre-transplant responders with approximately 200,000 irradiated violet-dye-labeled stimulators and were cultured for approximately six days. Preparation of the library involved the immunoSEQ multiplex PCR assay. TCRdb stores this immuneACCESS table with in-frame sequences only. Part of the clones is absent; in the studies checked, under half of the shortfall reflects unresolved V genes, and no reason is known for the rest. In this sample the table shows some 21,000 clones, roughly 33% of which occur a single time. 9.2% of the sample is in the top ten clones.

The sample was alloreactive CD8+ T cells from a mixed lymphocyte reaction culture, taken before intestinal transplant. Explained via the paper, the cell subset or site label denotes: CFSE-low proliferating T cells sorted from approximately 6-day pre-transplant mixed lymphocyte reaction (GvH or HvG direction). These receptors originate from a human patient who received an intestinal transplant.

This clone was picked up a small number of times. The chain couples TRBV13 to TRBJ2-1; no reliable D call. V gave up 5 bases and J gave up 2 bases, with 4 bases separating them. The germline V gene encodes CDR1 PRHDT and CDR2 FYEKMQ (reference sequence). CDR3 size: 12 residues. CDR3 DNA: TGTGCCAGCAGCGATACCTACAATGAGCAGTTCTTC. Amino acid sequence: CASSDTYNEQFF.

To note about this clone: Its ends do not fully match the called genes, so a read error is possible. This sample also contains other DNA sequences that code for the same CDR3. The chain recombines TRBV5-1 with TRBJ1-2, with 7 bases lining up with TRBD1. In germline, CDR1 is SGHRS, CDR2 YFSETQ. The CDR3 is made up of 15 amino acids. CDR3 sequence (DNA): TGTGCCAGCAGCAGAGGGACAGACCAAGGAAATGGCTACACCTTC. Its translation is CASSRGTDQGNGYTF.

V gene TRBV30 combines with J gene TRBJ2-7, with 8 nucleotides matching TRBD1. Per germline, CDR1 GTSNPN and CDR2 SVGIG (reference sequence). The CDR3 spans 13 residues. Trimming removed 1 base from V and 3 bases from J; junction bases left unmatched: 2. CDR3 sequence reads: CAWSAGTGYEQYF. The CDR3 coding sequence is TGTGCCTGGAGTGCCGGGACAGGCTACGAGCAGTACTTC.

The rearrangement joins TRBV4-1 to TRBJ1-2, with D unclear. The CDR3 runs 15 residues. Germline V gene sequence: CDR1 MGHRA, CDR2 YSYEKL. The V gene lost 2 bases and the J gene lost 1 base, with 11 bases spanning the gap. CDR3 in amino acids: CASSQNPTDNYGYTF. CDR3 coding DNA: TGCGCCAGCAGCCAAAACCCCACAGATAACTATGGCTACACCTTC.

V usage is TRBV27 and J usage is TRBJ2-1, with TRBD2 matching over 9 bases. CDR3 length: 17 residues. From germline, CDR1 is MNHEY and CDR2 SMNVEV (reference sequence). J lost 4 bases, V lost 2 bases, and 9 bases had no gene match. Here the CDR3 reads CASSLGWGLAGYNEQFF. CDR3 coding DNA: TGTGCCAGCAGTTTAGGTTGGGGGCTAGCGGGATACAATGAGCAGTTCTTC.

The chain has TRBV14 and TRBJ2-5; possible D gene TRBD2, 5 bases. The V and J ends lost 3 bases and 5 bases respectively, with 19 bases between them. Germline V lookup: CDR1 SGHDN, CDR2 FVKESK. CDR3 size: 16 residues. The CDR3 loop reads CASSHPGLRHRETQYF. Here the CDR3 DNA reads TGTGCCAGCAGCCATCCCGGACTTAGACATCGGGAGACCCAGTACTTC.

The V gene is TRBV19, the J gene TRBJ2-7; unclear D gene. Germline assignment: CDR1 LNHDA and CDR2 SQIVND (reference sequence). The CDR3 is 13 amino acids. Trimming stripped 6 bases from V and 3 bases from J, with 12 bases between. The CDR3 region is CASRPSNNYEQYF. CDR3 DNA: TGTGCCAGTAGGCCTTCGAACAACTACGAGCAGTACTTC.

This clone was detected a few times. The gene calls are TRBV6-5 and TRBJ2-7; D unclear. Germline CDR1 reads MNHEY; CDR2 reads SVGAGI. V dropped 4 bases and J dropped 3 bases, with 4 bases sitting between them. CDR3 size: 11 residues. In DNA, the CDR3 is TGTGCCAGCAGTTTAGGCTACGAGCAGTACTTC. This encodes CASSLGYEQYF.

A note on this clone: Different DNA sequences within this sample yield the same CDR3. The V gene is TRBV4-1, the J gene TRBJ2-7; 9 bases are a match to TRBD2. The CDR3 is 15 amino acids. The germline V gene has CDR1 MGHRA and CDR2 YSYEKL. Unmatched junction bases numbered 2, after V lost 1 base and J lost 1 base. The CDR3 DNA reads TGCGCCAGCAGCCAAGCTAGCGGGGAGTCCTACGAGCAGTACTTC. Protein: CASSQASGESYEQYF.

The rearrangement joins TRBV4-3 to TRBJ1-1; a possible D gene is TRBD1 (5 bases). Germline lookup yields CDR1 LGHNA and CDR2 YSLEER. The CDR3 consists of 14 residues. V lost 1 base and J lost 5, with 11 bases in between. The CDR3 here is CASSQVGRETEAFF. CDR3 nucleotide sequence: TGCGCCAGCAGCCAAGTTGGCAGGGAGACTGAAGCTTTCTTT.

The V gene is TRBV27, the J gene TRBJ2-7; 8 nucleotides align to TRBD1. Germline CDR1 MNHEY, CDR2 SMNVEV (reference sequence). The V and J ends lost 6 bases and 2 bases, in that order; junction bases with no gene match: 3. The CDR3 extends over 13 amino acids. The chain's CDR3 is CASSGQGTYEQYF. CDR3 nucleotides: TGTGCCAGCAGCGGACAGGGTACCTACGAGCAGTACTTC.

This clone counts as medium-sized (0.01 to 0.1%). At the DNA level, this CDR3 is encoded by other sequences in the same sample as well. The chain employs TRBV6-5 and TRBJ2-3, with D uncertain. This CDR3 has 12 residues. Germline loops: CDR1 MNHEY, CDR2 SVGAGI. Trimming removed 0 bases from V and 6 bases from J, with 4 bases in between. CDR3 loop: CASSYSGDTQYF. The CDR3 nucleotides are TGTGCCAGCAGTTACTCGGGGGATACGCAGTATTTT.

The gene calls are TRBV19 and TRBJ2-5, with TRBD2 matching 7 bases. The V segment lost 5 bases and the J segment 5 bases; nucleotides outside the gene matches: 14. This CDR3 has 16 residues. Germline V lookup: CDR1 LNHDA, CDR2 SQIVND (reference sequence). The CDR3 DNA reads TGTGCCAGTAGTCCAGCCCGGGACTACTTCTTGGAGACCCAGTACTTC. Translating it yields CASSPARDYFLETQYF.

This clone was seen a few times. This chain links TRBV6-5 with TRBJ1-2; 8 bases align to TRBD1. The CDR3 covers 15 residues. V lost 0 bases and J lost 4; bases outside the gene matches: 4. Germline CDR1 is MNHEY and CDR2 is SVGAGI. The CDR3 loop is CASSYSPDRVYGYTF. The DNA of the CDR3 is TGTGCCAGCAGTTACTCCCCGGACAGGGTCTATGGCTACACCTTC.

This rearrangement joins TRBV9 to TRBJ2-1; 8 bases line up with TRBD2. CDR1 and CDR2 (germline): SGDLS, YYNGEE. This CDR3 region has 15 residues. V lost 7 bases, J lost 5 bases, and 11 bases stayed unmatched. CDR3 loop: CASDIGLAGNNEQFF. The CDR3 DNA is TGTGCCAGCGACATAGGTCTAGCGGGCAACAATGAGCAGTTCTTC. The variable domain in full, with the rest retrieved from reference TRBV9 and TRBJ2-1, is DSGVTQTPKHLITATGQRVTLRCSPRSGDLSVYWYQQSLDQGLQFLIQYYNGEERAKGNILERFSAQQFPDLHSELNLSSLELGDSALYFCASDIGLAGNNEQFFGPGTRLTVL.

This rearrangement joins TRBV7-3 to TRBJ2-1; possible D gene TRBD2, 6 bases. V was trimmed by 7 bases and J by 8 bases, leaving 36 bases between them. Germline CDR1 is SGHTA and CDR2 is FQGTGA. This CDR3 region has 20 residues. The CDR3 region has the DNA TGTGCCAGCACCTCCCCAAGAGGGGATACCTTCCGGAGCCGGGACTATGAGCAGTTCTTC. It encodes CASTSPRGDTFRSRDYEQFF.

This clone rates as medium-sized. The V gene is TRBV5-1, the J gene TRBJ2-3; TRBD1 or TRBD2 may be the D gene (6 bases each). Trimming cost V 1 base and J 3 bases, with 15 bases left between them. Germline-derived CDR1 and CDR2 are SGHRS and YFSETQ. The CDR3 loop spans 16 amino acids. CDR3 protein: CASSLWDSQGTDTQYF. The CDR3 DNA reads as TGCGCCAGCAGCTTGTGGGACTCCCAGGGGACAGATACGCAGTATTTT.